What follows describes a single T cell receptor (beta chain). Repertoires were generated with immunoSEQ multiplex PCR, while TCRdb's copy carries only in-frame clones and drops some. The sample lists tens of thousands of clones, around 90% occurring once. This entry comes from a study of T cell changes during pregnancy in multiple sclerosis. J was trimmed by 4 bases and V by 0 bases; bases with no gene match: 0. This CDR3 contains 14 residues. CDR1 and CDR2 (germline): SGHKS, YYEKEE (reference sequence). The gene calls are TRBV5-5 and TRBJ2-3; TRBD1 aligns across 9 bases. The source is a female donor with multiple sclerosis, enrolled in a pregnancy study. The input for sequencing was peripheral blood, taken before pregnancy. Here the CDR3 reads CASSLGQGADTQYF. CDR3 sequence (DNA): TGTGCCAGCAGCTTGGGACAGGGGGCAGATACGCAGTATTTT.